Listed here are 12 T cell receptor beta chains from one sample, sequenced in a study of PD-1 blockade in classical Hodgkin lymphoma. Sequenced by immunoSEQ multiplex PCR; TCRdb stores in-frame clones only, minus some. The data show 35,000 to 50,000 clones, 66% seen once. As for time point: cycle 4 day 1 (C4D1), after around six weeks of nivolumab. Every single patient, without exception, relapsed after autologous stem cell transplantation, and brentuximab vedotin exposure varied. This specimen was peripheral blood mononuclear cells (PBMCs), taken before the fourth cycle of nivolumab. Receptors were obtained from a human donor with classical Hodgkin lymphoma.

J is TRBJ1-2 and V is TRBV7-9; 9 bases match TRBD1. The CDR3 loop spans 16 amino acids. Germline V gene data show CDR1 as SEHNR and CDR2 as FQNEAQ (reference sequence). With V trimmed by 4 bases and J by 4 bases, 10 bases remained unmatched. CDR3 nucleotide sequence: TGTGCCAGCAGCTCGCCGGGACAGGGCCTATCCTATGGCTACACCTTC. Its protein product is CASSSPGQGLSYGYTF.

The V call is TRBV10-3, the J call TRBJ2-7, with D perhaps matching TRBD1 (6 bases). Germline V CDR1 and CDR2: ENHRY, SYGVKD. Trimming stripped 2 bases from V and 4 bases from J, with 12 bases between. This CDR3 has 14 amino acids. CDR3 bases: TGTGCCATCAGTGAGCCGTTAGGGGGTTACGAGCAGTACTTC. As protein: CAISEPLGGYEQYF.

The rearrangement uses TRBV28 and TRBJ1-6; 9 nucleotides line up with TRBD1. There are 15 residues in the CDR3. V trimming: 3 bases; J trimming: 7 bases; junction bases outside the gene matches: 4. Looked up from germline, CDR1 is MDHEN and CDR2 is SYDVKM. This chain's CDR3 is CASSLTGQGNSPLHF. The DNA for the CDR3 is TGTGCCAGCAGTTTGACTGGACAGGGGAATTCACCCCTCCACTTT.

There are a few counts of this clone. The rearrangement uses TRBV19 and TRBJ2-1; a possible D gene is TRBD1 (5 bases). Deletions cut 0 bases from V and 4 bases from J, with 16 bases between. The CDR3 extends over 17 amino acids. In germline, CDR1 is LNHDA, CDR2 SQIVND (reference sequence). For the CDR3, the DNA is TGTGCCAGTAGTATAGATGAGTCGCTTCAGGGATACAATGAGCAGTTCTTC. Protein product: CASSIDESLQGYNEQFF.

The genes are TRBV2 and TRBJ2-5; D remains unclear. CDR1 SNHLY and CDR2 FYNNEI come from the germline V gene. Trimming cost V 4 bases and J 3 bases, with 3 bases left between them. The CDR3 covers 11 residues. CDR3 amino acids: CASSVKETQYF. The CDR3 DNA is TGTGCCAGCAGTGTAAAAGAGACCCAGTACTTC.

The chain carries TRBV7-8 and TRBJ1-6; D is uncertain. This CDR3 is built from 15 residues. Germline V gene data show CDR1 as SGHVS and CDR2 as FQNEAQ. V lost 1 base and J lost 7, with 11 bases in between. This CDR3 is CASSLEALGNSPLHF. The CDR3 DNA is TGTGCCAGCAGCTTAGAGGCTTTGGGAAATTCACCCCTCCACTTT. The complete variable domain, with remaining parts taken from reference TRBV7-8 and TRBJ1-6, reads GAGVSQSPRYKVAKRGQDVALRCDPISGHVSLFWYQQALGQGPEFLTYFQNEAQLDKSGLPSDRFFAERPEGSVSTLKIQRTQQEDSAVYLCASSLEALGNSPLHFGNGTRLTVT.

Only a few counts were recorded for this clone. The rearrangement joins TRBV6-6 to TRBJ1-5, with a tentative D call TRBD1 (5 bases). Germline values: CDR1 MNHNY, CDR2 SVGAGI (reference sequence). The CDR3 length is 14 residues. Trimming pared 6 bases from V and 7 bases from J, leaving 16 bases between. The CDR3 sequence is CASRGTGVGQPQHF. CDR3 bases: TGTGCCAGCAGGGGGACGGGGGTAGGCCAGCCCCAGCATTTT.

The V and J genes are TRBV7-9 and TRBJ2-7, with 7 bases aligning to TRBD1. V dropped 5 bases and J dropped 7; count of bases not matched to a gene: 11. The CDR3 totals 14 residues. Germline CDR1 is SEHNR and CDR2 is FQNEAQ (reference sequence). CDR3 DNA sequence: TGTGCCAGCAGCCCAGCCCGGGACAGAGGGGAGCAGTACTTC. It encodes CASSPARDRGEQYF.

V usage is TRBV6-1 and J usage is TRBJ2-3; the match to TRBD2 covers 11 bases. The CDR3 consists of 18 residues. CDR1 and CDR2 (germline): MNHNS, SASEGT. The V segment lost 4 bases and the J segment 1 base; nucleotides outside the gene matches: 10. CDR3 sequence reads: CASSVASGRTWGTDTQYF. The CDR3 bases are TGTGCCAGCAGTGTGGCTAGCGGGAGGACGTGGGGCACAGATACGCAGTATTTT.

The genes are TRBV6-6 and TRBJ2-7; D perhaps matches TRBD2 (6 bases). There are 12 residues in the CDR3. Germline CDR1 MNHNY, CDR2 SVGAGI (reference sequence). With 6 bases removed from V and 4 bases from J, the gap between germline ends came to 10 bases. CDR3 coding DNA: TGTGCCAGCAGGGAGGAGGGGTACGAGCAGTACTTC. The encoded protein is CASREEGYEQYF.

The chain recombines TRBV27 with TRBJ2-7; tentatively, D is TRBD1 or TRBD2 (5 bases each). CDR1 is MNHEY, CDR2 SMNVEV, per germline (reference sequence). The CDR3 covers 14 residues. Deletions cut 3 bases from V and 2 bases from J, with 11 bases between. CDR3 residues: CASSFRDRAYEQYF. The CDR3 bases are TGTGCCAGCAGTTTCCGGGACCGAGCCTACGAGCAGTACTTC.

This chain joins TRBV28 and TRBJ2-1; a weak D match, TRBD1 (5 bases). Germline assignment: CDR1 MDHEN and CDR2 SYDVKM. Deletions cut 7 bases from V and 4 bases from J, with 17 bases between. The CDR3 consists of 15 residues. The CDR3 DNA reads as TGTGCCAGCACCCTCCTCCAGGGTGGGTACAATGAGCAGTTCTTC. This encodes CASTLLQGGYNEQFF.